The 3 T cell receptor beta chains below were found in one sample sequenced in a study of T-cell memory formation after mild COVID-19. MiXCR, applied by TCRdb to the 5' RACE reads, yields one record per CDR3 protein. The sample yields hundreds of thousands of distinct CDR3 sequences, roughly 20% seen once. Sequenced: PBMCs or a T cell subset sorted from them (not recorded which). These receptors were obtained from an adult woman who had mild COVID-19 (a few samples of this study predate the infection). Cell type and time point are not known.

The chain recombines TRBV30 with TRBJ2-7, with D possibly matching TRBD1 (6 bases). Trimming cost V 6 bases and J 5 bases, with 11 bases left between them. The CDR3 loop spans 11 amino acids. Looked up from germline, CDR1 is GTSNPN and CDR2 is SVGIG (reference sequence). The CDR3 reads CACSRGNEQYF. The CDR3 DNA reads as TGTGCCTGCAGTAGGGGGAACGAGCAGTACTTC.

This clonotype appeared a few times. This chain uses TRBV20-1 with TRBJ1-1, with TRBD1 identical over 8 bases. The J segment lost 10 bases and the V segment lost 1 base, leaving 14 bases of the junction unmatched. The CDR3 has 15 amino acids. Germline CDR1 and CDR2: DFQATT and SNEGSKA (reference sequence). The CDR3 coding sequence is TGCAGTGCTAGAGCACCCTCAATTCACAGGGGGGTAGCTTTCTTT. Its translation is CSARAPSIHRGVAFF.

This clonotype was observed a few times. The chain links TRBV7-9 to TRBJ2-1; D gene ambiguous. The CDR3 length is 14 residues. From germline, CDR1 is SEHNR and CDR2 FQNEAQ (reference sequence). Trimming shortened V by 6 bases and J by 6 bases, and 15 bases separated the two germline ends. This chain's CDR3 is CASSPIYPLNEQFF. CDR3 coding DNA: TGTGCCAGCAGTCCGATTTATCCCCTCAATGAGCAGTTCTTC.